Following are 3 T cell receptor beta chains from one sample sequenced in a study of technical replicates of blood from several donors. Generated by immunoSEQ multiplex PCR, the TCRdb table keeps only in-frame clones and is missing some. The sample contains approximately 73,000 clones, around 92% of which appear only once. Sequencing was carried out using T cells isolated from PBMCs. The receptors shown here come from a human donor in good health.

The CDR3: CASSIVGVPSGANVLTF. In nucleotides, the CDR3 is TGTGCCAGTAGTATAGTAGGGGTCCCCTCTGGGGCCAACGTCCTGACTTTC. V gene TRBV19 combines with J gene TRBJ2-6; the D gene is possibly TRBD1 (5 bases). The germline V gene encodes CDR1 LNHDA and CDR2 SQIVND (reference sequence). Deletions cut 1 base from V and 0 bases from J, with 10 bases between. CDR3 size: 17 residues.

The count of this clone is one. J is TRBJ1-5 and V is TRBV7-9, with D possibly TRBD1 on 6 matching bases. The CDR3 extends over 12 amino acids. Trimming pared 6 bases from V and 4 bases from J, leaving 7 bases between. Per germline, CDR1 SEHNR and CDR2 FQNEAQ (reference sequence). This chain's CDR3 is CASSQGNQPQHF. CDR3 DNA sequence: TGTGCCAGCAGTCAGGGGAATCAGCCCCAGCATTTT.

The chain links TRBV4-3 to TRBJ2-2, with 13 bases identical to TRBD2. The CDR3 runs to 18 residues. The junction had 7 bases not matched to a gene; V was cut back by 1 base and J by 5 bases. Germline CDR1 is LGHNA and CDR2 is YSLEER. The DNA of the CDR3 is TGCGCCAGCAGCCAAGCTTGGACTAGCGGGAGCGGTACCGGGGAGCTGTTTTTT. Protein sequence: CASSQAWTSGSGTGELFF.